This passage covers 24 T cell receptor beta chains from one sample sequenced in a study of molecular identifiers for immune sequencing clone quantification. One entry per CDR3 protein results from TCRdb running MiXCR on the PCR reads. The sample carries 80,000 to 95,000 distinct CDR3 sequences, under 20% recorded once. Sequencing used naive CD8+ T cells from blood, with Jurkat cell RNA spiked in. Subset: FACS-sorted CD8+CD4-CCR7+CD45RA+ naive T cells. All receptors derive from a human donor in good health. Some libraries in this study had Jurkat cell RNA spiked in.

In this sample, this clonotype turned up a few times. This may come from a read error, since a much larger clone is one base off. The chain couples TRBV19 to TRBJ1-1, with D uncertain. Per the germline V gene, CDR1 is LNHDA and CDR2 is SQIVND (reference sequence). The CDR3 consists of 13 residues. CDR3 amino acids: CASSSQLDTEASF. The CDR3 DNA is TGTGCCAGTAGCAGCCAACTAGACACTGAAGCTTCCTTT. Combining the CDR3 with reference TRBV19 and TRBJ1-1 gives the whole variable domain DGGITQSPKYLFRKEGQNVTLSCEQNLNHDAMYWYRQDPGQGLRLIYYSQIVNDFQKGDIAEGYSVSREKKESFPLTVTSAQKNPTAFYLCASSSQLDTEASFGQGTRLTVV.

The chain carries TRBV5-5 and TRBJ2-1; D possibly uses TRBD1 or TRBD2 (5 bases each). This CDR3 has 16 amino acids. Germline assignment: CDR1 SGHKS and CDR2 YYEKEE (reference sequence). V was clipped by 7 bases and J by 0 bases, with 17 bases between them. For the CDR3, the DNA is TGTGCCAGCGGTGAGGGGACCCTTACCTCCTACAATGAGCAGTTCTTC. Amino acid sequence: CASGEGTLTSYNEQFF.

This clonotype was detected many times. The chain couples TRBV12-3 or TRBV12-4 to TRBJ1-1; D unclear. CDR3 length: 13 amino acids. The V and J ends lost 6 bases and 1 base respectively, with 9 bases between them. The CDR3 region is CASRALGNTEAFF. CDR3 nucleotides: TGTGCCAGCAGAGCTTTGGGGAACACTGAAGCTTTCTTT.

At least ten counts were recorded for this clonotype. This rearrangement joins TRBV7-8 to TRBJ1-5; possibly TRBD1 for D (6 bases). V was clipped by 5 bases and J by 2 bases, with 16 bases between them. Germline-derived CDR1 and CDR2 are SGHVS and FQNEAQ. There are 16 residues in the CDR3. The chain's CDR3 is CASSHAGQFGNQPQHF. The CDR3 bases are TGTGCCAGCAGCCACGCCGGACAGTTCGGCAATCAGCCCCAGCATTTT.

This clonotype has only one observation. A much larger clonotype is one base distant, so this may be a read error. This chain joins TRBV6-2 or TRBV6-3 and TRBJ2-3, with TRBD2 matching 8 bases. The CDR3 covers 16 residues. The V gene's germline CDR1 is MNHEY and CDR2 SVGEGT. CDR3 sequence reads: CASTPAAGVYTDAQYF. CDR3 sequence (DNA): TGTGCCAGCACCCCGGCAGCGGGGGTGTACACAGATGCGCAGTATTTT.

This clonotype was detected ten times or more. This chain joins TRBV30 and TRBJ2-3; D possibly corresponds to TRBD2 (6 bases). Germline CDR1 is GTSNPN and CDR2 is SVGIG (reference sequence). Trimming removed 0 bases from V and 4 bases from J, with 11 bases in between. The CDR3 loop spans 14 amino acids. The CDR3 protein is CAWSVLGGADTQYF. The DNA for the CDR3 is TGTGCCTGGAGTGTACTGGGGGGAGCAGATACGCAGTATTTT.

This clonotype was counted at least ten times. This sequence joins TRBV15 and TRBJ2-3, with 14 nucleotides matching TRBD2. CDR3 length equals 17 residues. The V gene's germline CDR1 is LNHNV and CDR2 YYDKDF (reference sequence). Trimming removed 0 bases from V and 6 bases from J; junction bases left unmatched: 5. The CDR3 region is CATSREGGTSGSDTQYF. The CDR3 DNA reads as TGTGCCACCAGCAGAGAGGGGGGGACTAGCGGGAGCGATACGCAGTATTTT.

At least ten counts were recorded for this clonotype. V gene TRBV23-1 combines with J gene TRBJ2-5; a possible D gene is TRBD1 (5 bases). TRBV23-1 carries the ORF label, with uncertain function. The CDR3 runs 15 residues. V was trimmed by 0 bases and J by 3 bases, leaving 11 bases between them. The DNA of the CDR3 is TGCGCCAGCAGTCAATCGTCAGGGATGAAAGAGACCCAGTACTTC. It specifies CASSQSSGMKETQYF.

CDR3 protein: CASSFVGGTEAFF. As DNA, the CDR3 is TGTGCCAGCAGTTTTGTGGGGGGGACTGAAGCTTTCTTT. The rearrangement links TRBV12-3 or TRBV12-4 to TRBJ1-1; D perhaps matches TRBD1 (5 bases). CDR3 size: 13 residues. V was shortened by 3 bases and J by 5 bases, with 10 bases between the two germline ends.

The table lists this clonotype with many counts. This CDR3 reads CSASDGRDTQYF. Written as DNA, the CDR3 is TGCAGTGCTAGTGATGGGCGAGATACGCAGTATTTT. The V call is TRBV20-1, the J call TRBJ2-3; D is ambiguous. CDR1 is DFQATT and CDR2 is SNEGSKA in the germline V gene (reference sequence). Trimming left V 3 bases short and J 5 bases short, with 9 bases between. The CDR3 length is 12 residues.

Ten or more counts support this clonotype. The chain joins TRBV4-1 to TRBJ1-5; D is uncertain. Germline CDR1 and CDR2: MGHRA and YSYEKL. This CDR3 spans 13 amino acids. V gave up 1 base and J gave up 4 bases, with 5 bases separating them. The CDR3 loop reads CASSQGVNQPQHF. CDR3 DNA: TGCGCCAGCAGCCAAGGGGTGAATCAGCCCCAGCATTTT.

The V gene is TRBV2, the J gene TRBJ2-1; TRBD2 aligns across 12 bases. The CDR3 sequence is 12 residues long. Germline trimming cut 10 bases from V and 12 bases from J; bases unmatched to any gene: 7. Per germline, CDR1 SNHLY and CDR2 FYNNEI. CDR3 bases: TGTGCCACTAGCGGGGGGGGCCGCCTGCAGTTCTTC. Its translation is CATSGGGRLQFF.

This clonotype was counted many times. V and J are TRBV7-2 and TRBJ2-5; D is unresolved. Between the trimmed V and J ends, which lost 6 bases and 0 bases, there was a span of 11 bases. Per the germline V gene, CDR1 is SGHTA and CDR2 is FQGNSA. This CDR3 contains 14 residues. CDR3 sequence reads: CASSSPWYQETQYF. CDR3 nucleotides: TGTGCCAGCAGTTCCCCGTGGTACCAAGAGACCCAGTACTTC.

This clonotype was seen repeatedly, ten times or more. CDR3 in DNA: TGCAGTGCTAGAGGGACAGGGGTTGACGAGCAGTACTTC. The encoded protein is CSARGTGVDEQYF. This chain uses TRBV20-1 with TRBJ2-7; 9 bases align to TRBD1. Germline CDR1 reads DFQATT; CDR2 reads SNEGSKA (reference sequence). The CDR3 totals 13 residues. With V trimmed by 1 base and J by 5 bases, 3 bases remained unmatched.

Ten or more counts support this clonotype. This chain connects TRBV12-3 or TRBV12-4 to TRBJ1-1; a weak D match, TRBD1 (5 bases). The V end was cut by 4 bases, the J end by 0 bases, with 12 bases between. This CDR3 spans 15 amino acids. The CDR3 region is CASSYPGPMNTEAFF. CDR3 sequence (DNA): TGTGCCAGCAGTTATCCGGGACCGATGAACACTGAAGCTTTCTTT.

A word on this clonotype: Since a much larger clone is just one base distant, this may be a read error. The rearrangement uses TRBV27 and TRBJ2-5; 9 bases align to TRBD2. The V gene end was trimmed by 6 bases and the J gene end by 5 bases; junction bases not matched to a gene: 10. In germline, CDR1 is MNHEY, CDR2 SMNVEV (reference sequence). This CDR3 spans 15 amino acids. CDR3 DNA sequence: TGTGCCAGCAGCCTGGGTAGCGGGAGCCAGGAGACCCAGTACTTC. Translating gives CASSLGSGSQETQYF.

Concerning this clonotype: One end of the junction does not line up with germline, which may come from a read error. The J gene is TRBJ2-3, the V gene TRBV2; no clear D gene. CDR1 is SNHLY, CDR2 FYNNEI, per germline. This CDR3 is built from 14 residues. Here the CDR3 DNA reads TGTGCCAGCGGTGAAGTACGTAGCACAGATACGCAGTATTTT. Protein product: CASGEVRSTDTQYF.

Details on this clonotype: This may stem from a read error, because a much larger clone lies one nucleotide away. Since no conserved phenylalanine or tryptophan closes the CDR3, a read error is the likely cause. J is TRBJ2-7 and V is TRBV27; 8 nucleotides align to TRBD2. J lost 6 bases, V lost 4 bases, and 8 bases had no gene match. Germline V gene sequence: CDR1 MNHEY, CDR2 SMNVEV (reference sequence). This CDR3 comprises 14 residues. CDR3 DNA: TGTGCCAGCAGTTCGCTTGGACTAGCTGGCGAGCAGTACCTC. Protein sequence: CASSSLGLAGEQYL.

This clonotype was picked up a small number of times. This sequence joins TRBV7-9 and TRBJ2-7; D is unresolved. V dropped 1 base and J dropped 2 bases, with 12 bases sitting between them. This CDR3 is built from 15 residues. Germline V gene lookup returns CDR1 SEHNR and CDR2 FQNEAQ (reference sequence). As DNA, the CDR3 is TGTGCCAGCAGCTTAGGGTTTACAGCAACCTACGAGCAGTACTTC. Translated, it gives CASSLGFTATYEQYF.

The chain is built from TRBV4-1 and TRBJ2-7; D ambiguous. V gave up 1 base and J gave up 6 bases, with 13 bases separating them. The CDR3 sequence is 14 residues long. Germline CDR1 is MGHRA and CDR2 is YSYEKL. The CDR3 loop reads CASSQVFSAGEQYF. CDR3 in DNA: TGCGCCAGCAGCCAAGTATTTTCTGCTGGCGAGCAGTACTTC.

Ten or more counts support this clonotype. The chain uses TRBV28 and TRBJ2-1; D unresolved. V dropped 10 bases and J dropped 4 bases, with 5 bases sitting between them. The CDR3 is 10 amino acids. In germline, CDR1 is MDHEN, CDR2 SYDVKM. CDR3 DNA: TGTGCCACAGAGTACAATGAGCAGTTCTTC. Its translation is CATEYNEQFF.

This clonotype was seen a few times. This chain joins TRBV20-1 and TRBJ2-7, with 11 bases identical to TRBD2. CDR1 and CDR2 (germline): DFQATT, SNEGSKA (reference sequence). V was clipped by 6 bases and J by 4 bases; unmatched bases: 5. CDR3 length equals 13 residues. For the CDR3, the DNA is TGCAGTGCCCCGGGACTAGCGGATTACGAGCAGTACTTC. It specifies CSAPGLADYEQYF.

This clonotype has a handful of counts. This sequence joins TRBV27 and TRBJ1-1; D is undetermined. The CDR3 consists of 14 residues. With 5 bases removed from V and 6 bases from J, the gap between germline ends came to 16 bases. The V gene's germline CDR1 is MNHEY and CDR2 SMNVEV (reference sequence). The DNA of the CDR3 is TGTGCCAGCAGTGTCGGGTCTCTAGGAGCTGAAGCTTTCTTT. Translating it yields CASSVGSLGAEAFF.

This clonotype was seen at least ten times. The rearrangement uses TRBV6-5 and TRBJ2-3; 9 nucleotides align to TRBD1. CDR3 length equals 19 residues. Germline trimming cut 6 bases from V and 3 bases from J; bases unmatched to any gene: 19. The germline V gene has CDR1 MNHEY and CDR2 SVGAGI. Here the CDR3 DNA reads TGTGCCAGCAGACCCACGTGGGGGGACAGGGACGGGAGAACAGATACGCAGTATTTT. It translates to CASRPTWGDRDGRTDTQYF.